The subject of this entry is one TCR beta chain. This sample was included in a study of blood T cell repertoires in COVID-19. The overall study: The cDNA or gDNA used as material had been derived from T cells, B-cell-depleted T cells, or PBMCs.

Original processing methods: Estimation of nucleated cell counts was performed using reference gene primer amplification. Clones were read by immunoSEQ multiplex PCR, and TCRdb kept only the in-frame ones, dropping some. V and J calls plus clone size are reproduced from that table; the DNA served to infer D and trimming. Here the sample spans some 150,000 clones, around 84% being singletons. Specimen: peripheral blood. The receptor comes from a human donor in a cohort sampled during active COVID-19.

The CDR3 DNA reads TGTGCCAGCAGCTTCTGGCCGCGGCACACAGATACGCAGTATTTT. This gives the protein CASSFWPRHTDTQYF. The chain carries TRBV7-2 and TRBJ2-3, with D unclear. The V end lost 3 bases, the J end lost 2 bases, and 12 bases lay between the germline ends. The CDR3 is 15 amino acids. Germline values: CDR1 SGHTA, CDR2 FQGNSA.